This entry lists 30 T cell receptor beta chains sequenced from one sample in a study of post-analysis software for immune sequencing data. These receptors have no identified antigens. Study-wide findings and caveats: About 5 TRBV segments (TRBV5-6, TRBV5-1 and TRBV20-1 among them) occurred more frequently in patients than in controls.

Each TCR beta cDNA library carried unique molecular identifiers. One entry per CDR3 protein, called by TCRdb with MiXCR from the PCR reads. The data hold hundreds of thousands of distinct CDR3 sequences, with approximately 59% observed a single time. Sequencing input: blood. The receptor source for this set is a girl aged 2 to 9 with multiple sclerosis.

The chain recombines TRBV7-3 with TRBJ2-3; 10 bases agree with TRBD1. After removal of 2 bases from V and 4 bases from J, the junction contained 3 bases not matched to a gene. The CDR3 has 15 residues. Germline V gene lookup returns CDR1 SGHTA and CDR2 FQGTGA. CDR3 amino acids: CASSLSGQGPDTQYF. The CDR3 bases are TGTGCCAGCAGCTTATCGGGACAGGGGCCAGATACGCAGTATTTT.

This clonotype was seen more than once but under ten times. V and J are TRBV27 and TRBJ2-3, with D possibly being TRBD1 or TRBD2 (6 bases each). Trimming shortened V by 7 bases and J by 2 bases, and 19 bases separated the two germline ends. The CDR3 sequence is 16 residues long. Per germline, CDR1 MNHEY and CDR2 SMNVEV (reference sequence). The CDR3 region is CASTSGALGTTDTQYF. Written as DNA, the CDR3 is TGTGCCAGCACCTCGGGGGCCTTAGGCACCACAGATACGCAGTATTTT.

V and J are TRBV6-6 and TRBJ2-3, with TRBD2 matching 8 bases. With V trimmed by 4 bases and J by 3 bases, 6 bases remained unmatched. The V gene's germline CDR1 is MNHNY and CDR2 SVGAGI (reference sequence). CDR3 size: 15 residues. The CDR3 is CASSSYGGATDTQYF. In nucleotides, the CDR3 is TGTGCCAGCAGTTCATACGGGGGGGCAACAGATACGCAGTATTTT.

The chain carries TRBV6-5 and TRBJ2-4, with 8 positions matching TRBD1. Matching the DNA end better, TRBJ2-7 makes the J call doubtful. Germline CDR1 MNHEY, CDR2 SVGAGI. The CDR3 totals 14 residues. CDR3: CASSDGQGRHEQYF. The DNA of the CDR3 is TGTGCCAGCAGTGATGGACAGGGTCGCCACGAGCAGTACTTC.

This clonotype has more than one count but fewer than ten. The V and J genes are TRBV25-1 and TRBJ1-5; D is uncertain. The V gene lost 2 bases and the J gene lost 0 bases, with 5 bases spanning the gap. CDR1 MGHDK and CDR2 SYGVNS come from the germline V gene. The CDR3 is made up of 14 amino acids. The CDR3 loop is CASSEEGSNQPQHF. In nucleotides, the CDR3 is TGTGCCAGCAGTGAAGAGGGTAGCAATCAGCCCCAGCATTTT. Drawing the rest from reference TRBV25-1 and TRBJ1-5, the complete variable domain is EADIYQTPRYLVIGTGKKITLECSQTMGHDKMYWYQQDPGMELHLIHYSYGVNSTEKGDLSSESTVSRIRTEHFPLTLESARPSHTSQYLCASSEEGSNQPQHFGDGTRLSIL.

This clonotype showed up just a few times. The V and J genes are TRBV5-5 and TRBJ2-3; 7 bases line up with TRBD2. Germline V gene sequence: CDR1 SGHKS, CDR2 YYEKEE (reference sequence). V shed 7 bases, J shed 3 bases, and the junction held 8 bases outside the gene matches. The CDR3 runs 14 residues. Here the CDR3 DNA reads TGTGCCAGCCCCGGGCAGGGAGGGACAGATACGCAGTATTTT. This codes for CASPGQGGTDTQYF.

The chain employs TRBV20-1 and TRBJ2-3, with D tentatively TRBD1 or TRBD2 (5 bases each). The germline V gene has CDR1 DFQATT and CDR2 SNEGSKA (reference sequence). The CDR3 totals 15 residues. V lost 4 bases to trimming and J lost 4 bases, with 18 bases between them. In nucleotides, the CDR3 is TGCAGTGCTACCTATCCGGGACGGGTGGCAGATACGCAGTATTTT. It is translated as CSATYPGRVADTQYF.

The chain combines TRBV7-2 with TRBJ1-1; D call uncertain. The CDR3 sequence is 13 residues long. V dropped 5 bases and J dropped 5 bases, with 12 bases sitting between them. The V gene's germline CDR1 is SGHTA and CDR2 FQGNSA. The chain's CDR3 is CASSVKRGTEAFF. DNA of the CDR3: TGTGCCAGCAGCGTCAAGCGAGGGACTGAAGCTTTCTTT.

The CDR3 region is CASSHGTSGGPASSYNEQFF. The CDR3, as DNA: TGTGCCAGCAGCCATGGGACTAGCGGGGGGCCTGCAAGCTCCTACAATGAGCAGTTCTTC. The gene calls are TRBV7-6 and TRBJ2-1, with TRBD2 matching 15 bases. The germline gives CDR1 SGHVS, CDR2 FNYEAQ. Losses at the gene ends were 5 bases for V and 0 bases for J; bases not matched to a gene: 11. The CDR3 extends over 20 amino acids. The full variable domain, with the rest looked up from reference TRBV7-6 and TRBJ2-1, is GAGVSQSPRYKVTKRGQDVALRCDPISGHVSLYWYRQALGQGPEFLTYFNYEAQQDKSGLPNDRFSAERPEGSISTLTIQRTEQRDSAMYRCASSHGTSGGPASSYNEQFFGPGTRLTVL.

This clonotype was counted between two and nine times. The chain combines TRBV5-1 with TRBJ2-7; perhaps TRBD1 as D (5 bases). The V and J ends lost 8 bases and 4 bases respectively, with 19 bases between them. In germline, CDR1 is SGHRS, CDR2 YFSETQ. The CDR3 runs to 14 residues. The CDR3 nucleotides are TGCGCCAGTCGACAGTTACTACAGCAGTACGAGCAGTACTTC. This encodes CASRQLLQQYEQYF.

This clonotype has only one observation. The genes are TRBV20-1 and TRBJ1-4, with D unresolved. V was pared by 3 bases and J by 7 bases, with 6 bases between. This CDR3 has 11 residues. Germline V gives CDR1 DFQATT, CDR2 SNEGSKA (reference sequence). As DNA, the CDR3 is TGCAGTGCTAGGGCCCTTGAAAAACTGTTTTTT. The encoded protein is CSARALEKLFF.

This clonotype was seen once. This chain connects TRBV6-5 to TRBJ2-7; 9 nucleotides line up with TRBD1. This CDR3 has 16 residues. Unmatched junction bases numbered 15, after V lost 6 bases and J lost 6 bases. Germline V lookup: CDR1 MNHEY, CDR2 SVGAGI. CDR3 coding DNA: TGTGCCAGCAGCCGACCCCCGGGGACAGGGCGCCCCGAGCAGTACTTC. This translates into CASSRPPGTGRPEQYF.

The gene calls are TRBV20-1 and TRBJ2-5; tentatively, D is TRBD1 (6 bases). Per germline, CDR1 DFQATT and CDR2 SNEGSKA (reference sequence). V was trimmed by 5 bases and J by 3 bases, leaving 13 bases between them. This CDR3 is 13 amino acids long. The CDR3 loop is CSAGQGWKETQYF. The CDR3 DNA follows: TGCAGTGCTGGGCAGGGGTGGAAAGAGACCCAGTACTTC.

The chain carries TRBV5-1 and TRBJ2-3, with D unresolved. The V and J ends lost 0 bases and 3 bases respectively, with 20 bases between them. CDR1 is SGHRS and CDR2 is YFSETQ in the germline V gene. This CDR3 has 18 amino acids. As DNA, the CDR3 is TGCGCCAGCAGCTTGGGGACCGCAGAATCCGTTTGGACAGATACGCAGTATTTT. Its translation is CASSLGTAESVWTDTQYF.

This clonotype turned up a few times. The chain carries TRBV3-1 and TRBJ2-1, with TRBD2 matching over 14 bases. Germline CDR1 LGHDT, CDR2 YNNKEL (reference sequence). Trimming cost V 6 bases and J 7 bases; bases outside gene matches: 2. This CDR3 contains 14 residues. CDR3 region: CASSRTSGRNEQFF. CDR3 bases: TGTGCCAGCAGTAGGACTAGCGGGAGGAATGAGCAGTTCTTC.

The chain couples TRBV6-5 to TRBJ1-4; 10 bases are a match to TRBD1. Germline lookup yields CDR1 MNHEY and CDR2 SVGAGI. This CDR3 contains 13 residues. Germline trimming cut 8 bases from V and 14 bases from J; bases unmatched to any gene: 11. CDR3 amino acids: CASRGQGDSRLFF. The DNA of the CDR3 is TGTGCCAGCCGCGGACAGGGGGATTCAAGGCTGTTTTTT.

This chain joins TRBV20-1 and TRBJ1-2; TRBD1 agrees at 9 bases. Losses at the gene ends were 0 bases for V and 3 bases for J; bases not matched to a gene: 5. The CDR3 is 15 amino acids. Germline CDR1 and CDR2: DFQATT and SNEGSKA (reference sequence). The CDR3 spells CSARESGQGDYGYTF. The CDR3 region has the DNA TGCAGTGCTAGAGAATCGGGACAGGGCGACTATGGCTACACCTTC.

The chain uses TRBV7-3 and TRBJ2-3; D gene ambiguous. With 1 base removed from V and 6 bases from J, the gap between germline ends came to 8 bases. Germline V gives CDR1 SGHTA, CDR2 FQGTGA. The CDR3 spans 13 residues. Written as DNA, the CDR3 is TGTGCCAGCAGCTTAATCAGTAGGGATACGCAGTATTTT. This codes for CASSLISRDTQYF. The full variable domain, with the rest looked up from reference TRBV7-3 and TRBJ2-3, is GAGVSQTPSNKVTEKGKYVELRCDPISGHTALYWYRQSLGQGPEFLIYFQGTGAADDSGLPNDRFFAVRPEGSVSTLKIQRTERGDSAVYLCASSLISRDTQYFGPGTRLTVL.

This clonotype occurred a few times. The chain recombines TRBV7-9 with TRBJ2-3; tentative D call: TRBD1 (6 bases). Germline V gene sequence: CDR1 SEHNR, CDR2 FQNEAQ (reference sequence). The CDR3 has 14 amino acids. The germline V and J ends were trimmed by 6 bases and 2 bases, with 12 bases remaining between them. This chain's CDR3 is CASRSDRLTDTQYF. DNA of the CDR3: TGTGCCAGCAGGTCTGACAGGCTCACAGATACGCAGTATTTT.

The V gene is TRBV4-2, the J gene TRBJ2-3; 7 nucleotides align to TRBD1. Trimming took 1 base from V and 7 from J; bases not matched to a gene: 11. Germline V CDR1 and CDR2: LGHNA, YNFKEQ. The CDR3 spans 16 residues. CDR3 sequence reads: CASSQGQPDRANTQYF. In DNA form, the CDR3 reads TGTGCCAGCAGCCAAGGTCAACCTGACAGGGCAAATACGCAGTATTTT.

The chain has TRBV11-2 and TRBJ2-1; 14 nucleotides line up with TRBD2. Germline-derived CDR1 and CDR2 are SGHAT and FQNNGV. This CDR3 region has 19 residues. Trimming took 5 bases from V and 0 from J; bases not matched to a gene: 9. CDR3 sequence reads: CASSLGLAGGHSSYNEQFF. In DNA form, the CDR3 reads TGTGCCAGCAGCCTAGGACTAGCGGGGGGCCATAGCTCCTACAATGAGCAGTTCTTC.

The chain links TRBV6-5 to TRBJ2-7; 13 bases line up with TRBD2. V lost 5 bases, J lost 6 bases, and 7 bases stayed unmatched. Germline V gene sequence: CDR1 MNHEY, CDR2 SVGAGI. The CDR3 consists of 15 residues. The DNA for the CDR3 is TGTGCCAGCAGTGCCGGACTAGCGGGAGTCTCCGAGCAGTACTTC. Its protein is CASSAGLAGVSEQYF.

The chain is built from TRBV20-1 and TRBJ2-1; D gene ambiguous. The CDR3 sequence is 12 residues long. Looked up from germline, CDR1 is DFQATT and CDR2 is SNEGSKA (reference sequence). Trimming pared 4 bases from V and 6 bases from J, leaving 10 bases between. The CDR3 loop reads CSAIHLSNEQFF. The CDR3 coding sequence is TGCAGTGCTATTCACTTGAGCAATGAGCAGTTCTTC.

The gene calls are TRBV27 and TRBJ1-5; D gene ambiguous. Between the trimmed V and J ends, which lost 6 bases and 2 bases, there was a span of 14 bases. The germline CDR1 and CDR2 sequences are MNHEY and SMNVEV (reference sequence). The CDR3 has 15 residues. The CDR3 here is CASSPEGLGNQPQHF. CDR3 nucleotide sequence: TGTGCCAGCAGCCCAGAGGGCTTGGGCAATCAGCCCCAGCATTTT.

This clonotype was observed a few times. The rearrangement uses TRBV30 and TRBJ2-3, with D uncertain. The V gene's germline CDR1 is GTSNPN and CDR2 SVGIG (reference sequence). Trimming stripped 3 bases from V and 0 bases from J, with 4 bases between. CDR3 length equals 12 residues. The CDR3 sequence: CAWRVSTDTQYF. In DNA, the CDR3 is TGTGCCTGGAGGGTGAGCACAGATACGCAGTATTTT.

CDR3 DNA: TGTGCCAGCAGCCCCCTCGGGGGGCTCTTTATCCTTTACACTGGATTGCCCCTCCACTTT. Amino acid sequence: CASSPLGGLFILYTGLPLHF. The chain couples TRBV7-2 to TRBJ1-6, with TRBD1 as a possible D gene (6 bases). The CDR3 has 20 amino acids. V was clipped by 5 bases and J by 13 bases, with 36 bases between them. Germline CDR1 reads SGHTA; CDR2 reads FQGNSA.

The V gene is TRBV5-1, the J gene TRBJ2-5, with D uncertain. This CDR3 spans 15 amino acids. V lost 0 bases and J 4 bases, leaving 13 bases between the germline ends. The V gene's germline CDR1 is SGHRS and CDR2 YFSETQ. CDR3 coding DNA: TGCGCCAGCAGCTTGGCCGGGCAGGATGGAGAGACCCAGTACTTC. It encodes CASSLAGQDGETQYF.

The chain joins TRBV29-1 to TRBJ2-7, with D perhaps TRBD1 (7 bases). CDR1 is SQVTM, CDR2 ANQGSEA, per germline. The CDR3 has 14 amino acids. Between the trimmed V and J ends, which lost 6 bases and 0 bases, there was a span of 15 bases. The CDR3 DNA is TGCAGCGTGGGGGGACAGTCTAGCTCCTACGAGCAGTACTTC. Protein sequence: CSVGGQSSSYEQYF.

This clonotype was detected only once. V gene TRBV6-2 or TRBV6-3 combines with J gene TRBJ2-3; D not resolved. The CDR3 has 14 amino acids. Germline V CDR1 and CDR2: MNHEY, SVGEGT. V was shortened by 7 bases and J by 2 bases, with 13 bases between the two germline ends. CDR3 in DNA: TGTGCCAGCACTAATGGGGTTTTCACAGATACGCAGTATTTT. As protein: CASTNGVFTDTQYF.

This chain uses TRBV5-8 with TRBJ2-5; TRBD2 agrees at 8 bases. Germline V gene lookup returns CDR1 SGHTS and CDR2 YDEGEE. Trimming took 0 bases from V and 3 from J; bases not matched to a gene: 1. The CDR3 spans 14 residues. The CDR3 is CASSLELAEETQYF. The CDR3 DNA reads as TGTGCCAGCAGCTTGGAACTAGCGGAAGAGACCCAGTACTTC.